The rows below give T cell receptor beta chains drawn from one sample of a study of lymphopenia after photon versus proton radiotherapy. The data were produced by immunoSEQ multiplex PCR, yet TCRdb's version contains in-frame clones alone and is incomplete. Of about 50,000 clones listed, about 92% are singletons. The sample was peripheral blood, taken from a patient treated with photon-based radiotherapy. Receptors originate from a woman aged 40 to 50 with cholangiocarcinoma. CDR3s include the opening cysteine and the closing phenylalanine or tryptophan. Fields, in order: D gene, clone size, V gene, CDR3 length, J gene, CDR3 protein, CDR3 DNA. The D gene is left open where the match is weak. Some rows mark clone size as missing; the rest say once, few, many or name a class of expanded clone.

d_call: .; clone_size: .; v_call: TRBV5-5; cdr3_length: 16; j_call: TRBJ2-3; cdr3_aa: CASSVPMGRTTDTQYF; cdr3_nt: TGTGCCAGCAGCGTGCCTATGGGACGCACCACAGATACGCAGTATTTT
d_call: TRBD1; clone_size: .; v_call: TRBV25-1; cdr3_length: 17; j_call: TRBJ1-2; cdr3_aa: CASSDADPGQWTYGYTF; cdr3_nt: TGTGCCAGCAGTGACGCAGACCCGGGACAGTGGACTTATGGCTACACCTTC
d_call: .; clone_size: .; v_call: TRBV9; cdr3_length: 13; j_call: TRBJ1-1; cdr3_aa: CASSVELATEAFF; cdr3_nt: TGTGCCAGCAGCGTAGAGTTGGCCACTGAAGCTTTCTTT
d_call: .; clone_size: .; v_call: TRBV9; cdr3_length: 16; j_call: TRBJ1-4; cdr3_aa: CASSVYPSGPNEKLFF; cdr3_nt: TGTGCCAGCAGCGTATACCCCTCCGGCCCGAATGAAAAACTGTTTTTT
d_call: .; clone_size: .; v_call: TRBV7-9; cdr3_length: 16; j_call: TRBJ2-2; cdr3_aa: CASSPRQSSGTGELFF; cdr3_nt: TGTGCCAGCAGCCCTCGACAGTCCTCGGGCACCGGGGAGCTGTTTTTT
d_call: .; clone_size: .; v_call: TRBV30; cdr3_length: 12; j_call: TRBJ2-1; cdr3_aa: CAWSVVTGEQFF; cdr3_nt: TGTGCCTGGAGTGTAGTTACGGGCGAGCAGTTCTTC
d_call: .; clone_size: .; v_call: TRBV9; cdr3_length: 14; j_call: TRBJ2-7; cdr3_aa: CASSVGGSSYEQYF; cdr3_nt: TGTGCCAGCAGCGTAGGGGGGAGCTCCTACGAGCAGTACTTC
d_call: TRBD1; clone_size: .; v_call: TRBV28; cdr3_length: 14; j_call: TRBJ1-4; cdr3_aa: CASSSTGAGEKLFF; cdr3_nt: TGTGCCAGCAGCTCCACAGGGGCGGGTGAAAAACTGTTTTTT
d_call: TRBD2; clone_size: few; v_call: TRBV14; cdr3_length: 16; j_call: TRBJ2-1; cdr3_aa: CASAGLAGGTYNEQFF; cdr3_nt: TGTGCCAGCGCGGGACTAGCGGGGGGAACCTACAATGAGCAGTTCTTC
d_call: TRBD2; clone_size: .; v_call: TRBV9; cdr3_length: 16; j_call: TRBJ2-3; cdr3_aa: CASSVTSGILTDTQYF; cdr3_nt: TGTGCCAGCAGCGTAACTAGCGGAATCCTCACAGATACGCAGTATTTT
d_call: .; clone_size: .; v_call: TRBV6-5; cdr3_length: 14; j_call: TRBJ1-1; cdr3_aa: CASSYVGYGTEAFF; cdr3_nt: TGTGCCAGCAGTTACGTGGGATACGGGACTGAAGCTTTCTTT
d_call: .; clone_size: once; v_call: TRBV2; cdr3_length: 14; j_call: TRBJ1-6; cdr3_aa: CASMGVSRNSPLHF; cdr3_nt: TGTGCCAGCATGGGGGTCAGCAGAAATTCACCCCTCCACTTT
d_call: TRBD2; clone_size: .; v_call: TRBV7-9; cdr3_length: 12; j_call: TRBJ2-5; cdr3_aa: CASRGLVETQYF; cdr3_nt: TGTGCCAGCAGGGGACTAGTAGAGACCCAGTACTTC
d_call: .; clone_size: once; v_call: TRBV9; cdr3_length: 17; j_call: TRBJ2-4; cdr3_aa: CASSLSRSGEAKNIQYF; cdr3_nt: TGTGCCAGCAGCCTATCTAGGTCGGGGGAGGCCAAAAACATTCAGTACTTC
d_call: .; clone_size: once; v_call: TRBV6-5; cdr3_length: 15; j_call: TRBJ1-5; cdr3_aa: CASSPGGLGNQPQHF; cdr3_nt: TGTGCCAGCAGCCCGGGGGGATTAGGCAATCAGCCCCAGCATTTT
d_call: .; clone_size: .; v_call: TRBV7-2; cdr3_length: 14; j_call: TRBJ2-5; cdr3_aa: CASSLAGYQETQYF; cdr3_nt: TGTGCCAGCAGCTTAGCGGGGTACCAAGAGACCCAGTACTTC
d_call: TRBD1; clone_size: .; v_call: TRBV28; cdr3_length: 14; j_call: TRBJ1-2; cdr3_aa: CASRRGQTNYGYTF; cdr3_nt: TGTGCCAGCAGAAGGGGACAGACTAACTATGGCTACACCTTC
d_call: .; clone_size: .; v_call: TRBV7-2; cdr3_length: 14; j_call: TRBJ2-7; cdr3_aa: CASSLNQGSYEQYF; cdr3_nt: TGTGCCAGCAGCTTAAATCAGGGGAGCTACGAGCAGTACTTC
d_call: .; clone_size: .; v_call: TRBV25-1; cdr3_length: 17; j_call: TRBJ1-2; cdr3_aa: CASSGGGNWLRRDGYTF; cdr3_nt: TGTGCCAGCAGTGGGGGGGGTAATTGGCTGAGGAGGGATGGCTACACCTTC
d_call: .; clone_size: .; v_call: TRBV19; cdr3_length: 13; j_call: TRBJ1-5; cdr3_aa: CASSIRYYQPQHF; cdr3_nt: TGTGCCAGTAGTATAAGGTATTATCAGCCCCAGCATTTT
d_call: TRBD1; clone_size: .; v_call: TRBV27; cdr3_length: 12; j_call: TRBJ2-7; cdr3_aa: CASSSGTAEQYF; cdr3_nt: TGTGCCAGCAGTTCCGGGACAGCCGAGCAGTACTTC
d_call: .; clone_size: .; v_call: TRBV18; cdr3_length: 12; j_call: TRBJ2-7; cdr3_aa: CASSPLSYEQYF; cdr3_nt: TGTGCCAGCTCACCCCTGTCCTACGAGCAGTACTTC
d_call: TRBD2; clone_size: .; v_call: TRBV27; cdr3_length: 16; j_call: TRBJ2-3; cdr3_aa: CASSPLAGGTTDTQYF; cdr3_nt: TGTGCCAGCAGTCCACTAGCGGGGGGTACCACAGATACGCAGTATTTT
d_call: TRBD1; clone_size: .; v_call: TRBV6-5; cdr3_length: 15; j_call: TRBJ1-5; cdr3_aa: CASRRDRVSNQPQHF; cdr3_nt: TGTGCCAGCAGGAGGGACAGGGTGAGCAATCAGCCCCAGCATTTT
d_call: .; clone_size: .; v_call: TRBV6-1; cdr3_length: 12; j_call: TRBJ1-1; cdr3_aa: CASQGQTYEAFF; cdr3_nt: TGTGCCAGCCAGGGGCAGACTTATGAAGCTTTCTTT
d_call: .; clone_size: .; v_call: TRBV14; cdr3_length: 19; j_call: TRBJ1-1; cdr3_aa: CASSQDSSPAHAGDTEAFF; cdr3_nt: TGTGCCAGCAGCCAAGATAGCTCCCCGGCGCACGCGGGGGACACTGAAGCTTTCTTT
d_call: TRBD1; clone_size: .; v_call: TRBV29-1; cdr3_length: 12; j_call: TRBJ1-2; cdr3_aa: CSVGDRNYGYTF; cdr3_nt: TGCAGCGTTGGGGACAGGAACTATGGCTACACCTTC
d_call: TRBD1; clone_size: .; v_call: TRBV11-2; cdr3_length: 14; j_call: TRBJ1-1; cdr3_aa: CASSPRGGVTEAFF; cdr3_nt: TGTGCCAGCAGCCCACGAGGGGGCGTCACTGAAGCTTTCTTT
d_call: .; clone_size: .; v_call: TRBV28; cdr3_length: 14; j_call: TRBJ1-3; cdr3_aa: CATWTAFSGNTIYF; cdr3_nt: TGTGCCACCTGGACAGCCTTCTCTGGAAACACCATATATTTT
d_call: TRBD1; clone_size: .; v_call: TRBV5-1; cdr3_length: 14; j_call: TRBJ2-7; cdr3_aa: CASSLSGQGVEQYF; cdr3_nt: TGCGCCAGCAGCTTGTCCGGACAGGGAGTAGAGCAGTACTTC
d_call: .; clone_size: .; v_call: TRBV7-9; cdr3_length: 16; j_call: TRBJ2-5; cdr3_aa: CASSFFQWGGGETQYF; cdr3_nt: TGTGCCAGCAGCTTTTTTCAGTGGGGCGGGGGCGAGACCCAGTACTTC
d_call: TRBD1; clone_size: .; v_call: TRBV30; cdr3_length: 13; j_call: TRBJ1-2; cdr3_aa: CAWSSLGGGGYTF; cdr3_nt: TGTGCCTGGAGCTCCCTGGGAGGGGGCGGCTACACCTTC
d_call: .; clone_size: .; v_call: TRBV27; cdr3_length: 15; j_call: TRBJ2-4; cdr3_aa: CASSIDGGAKNIQYF; cdr3_nt: TGTGCCAGCAGCATCGATGGGGGAGCCAAAAACATTCAGTACTTC
d_call: .; clone_size: .; v_call: TRBV9; cdr3_length: 15; j_call: TRBJ2-7; cdr3_aa: CASSVEPGSGYEQYF; cdr3_nt: TGTGCCAGCAGCGTAGAGCCAGGGTCGGGATACGAGCAGTACTTC
d_call: TRBD1; clone_size: .; v_call: TRBV6-5; cdr3_length: 14; j_call: TRBJ2-7; cdr3_aa: CASSYSTGGYEQYF; cdr3_nt: TGTGCCAGCAGTTACTCGACAGGGGGCTACGAGCAGTACTTC